The T cell receptor beta chain described here comes from a study of blood T cell repertoires in COVID-19. Study background: Samples of COVID-19 (acute and convalescent) were obtained from the United States, Italy and Spain. PBMCs, B-cell-depleted T cells, or T cells were the source of the cDNA or gDNA that made up the material.

The CDR3 consists of 18 residues. The ends lost 3 bases at V and 9 bases at J; junction bases unmatched: 17. This table comes from immunoSEQ multiplex PCR, and its TCRdb copy is limited to in-frame clones, with some not included. The sample lists roughly 26,000 clones; 92% were seen once. This rearrangement joins TRBV23-1 to TRBJ1-6; TRBD1 matches at 7 bases. TRBV23-1 is given ORF status, its function remaining uncertain. The sequence was collected from a human donor in a cohort sampled during active COVID-19. Specimen: peripheral blood. CDR3 amino acids: CASSQTNRGIASSSPLHF. The CDR3, as DNA: TGCGCCAGCAGTCAGACCAACAGGGGTATCGCTTCCTCTTCACCCCTCCACTTT.